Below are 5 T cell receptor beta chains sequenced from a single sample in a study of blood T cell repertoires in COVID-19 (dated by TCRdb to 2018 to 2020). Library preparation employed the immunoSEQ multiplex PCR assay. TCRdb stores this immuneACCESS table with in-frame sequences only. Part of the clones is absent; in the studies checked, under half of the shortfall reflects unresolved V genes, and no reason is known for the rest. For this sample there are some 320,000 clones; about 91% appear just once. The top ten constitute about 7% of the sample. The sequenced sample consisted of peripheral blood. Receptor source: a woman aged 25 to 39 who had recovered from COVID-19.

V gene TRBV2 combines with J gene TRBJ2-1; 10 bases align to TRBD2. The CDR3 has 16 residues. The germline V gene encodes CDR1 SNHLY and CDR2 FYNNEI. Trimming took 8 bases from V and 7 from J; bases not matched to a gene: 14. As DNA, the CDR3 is TGTGCCAGCCGTGGGCGGAGAGCGGGGGGGCTTAATGAGCAGTTCTTC. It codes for CASRGRRAGGLNEQFF.

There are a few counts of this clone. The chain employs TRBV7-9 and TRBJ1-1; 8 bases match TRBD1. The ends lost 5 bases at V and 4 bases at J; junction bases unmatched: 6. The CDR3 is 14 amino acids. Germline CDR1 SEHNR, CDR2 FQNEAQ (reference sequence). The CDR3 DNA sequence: TGTGCCAGCAGCCCGCAGGGGGCGAGCACTGAAGCTTTCTTT. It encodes CASSPQGASTEAFF.

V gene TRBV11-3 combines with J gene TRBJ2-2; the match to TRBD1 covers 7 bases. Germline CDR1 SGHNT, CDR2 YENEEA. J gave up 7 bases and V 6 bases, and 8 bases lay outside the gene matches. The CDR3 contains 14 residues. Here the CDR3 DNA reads TGTGCCAGCAGTCAGGGGCAGGGGGTCGGGGAGCTGTTTTTT. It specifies CASSQGQGVGELFF.

The CDR3 DNA reads as TGTGCCAGCAGAAGTTCCAGCGGGACAGGGAAGTCGTACGGGCAGTTCTTC. As protein: CASRSSSGTGKSYGQFF. The V gene is TRBV28, the J gene TRBJ2-1, with 9 bases identical to TRBD1. The J segment lost 12 bases and the V segment lost 6 bases, leaving 21 bases of the junction unmatched. The CDR3 length is 17 residues. Germline V CDR1 and CDR2: MDHEN, SYDVKM.

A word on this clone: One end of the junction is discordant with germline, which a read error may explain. In DNA, the CDR3 is TGTGCCAGCAGTGTGATGTACAGGGGTAGCAATCGGCCCCAGCATTTT. Translated: CASSVMYRGSNRPQHF. The chain combines TRBV6-1 with TRBJ1-5; 7 nucleotides match TRBD1. This CDR3 has 16 amino acids. From germline, CDR1 is MNHNS and CDR2 SASEGT.